This entry lists 11 T cell receptor beta chains sequenced from one sample in a study of beta chain features in type 1 diabetes. Study-wide results and caveats: Moderate but significant shortening of TCRB CDR3s was recorded in all four CD4+ subsets from Type 1 diabetes patients.

These receptors' targets are unknown. The authors reverse transcribed all of the isolated RNA, so sequencing captured expressed TCRB transcripts. The data were produced by immunoSEQ multiplex PCR, yet TCRdb's version contains in-frame clones alone and is incomplete. Found here are approximately 600,000 clones, roughly 12% of them singletons; the top ten hold approximately 0.11%. Sample: naive CD4+ T cells from blood. These receptor sequences come from a man in his thirties or forties with type 1 diabetes.

This clone was picked up a small number of times. J is TRBJ1-6 and V is TRBV18; 11 bases align to TRBD1. Germline values: CDR1 KGHSH, CDR2 LQKENI. The J segment lost 10 bases and the V segment lost 3 bases, leaving 11 bases of the junction unmatched. The CDR3 is 17 amino acids. The CDR3 here is CASSPFSPGQGESPLHF. Here the CDR3 DNA reads TGTGCCAGCTCACCCTTTTCTCCGGGACAGGGGGAATCACCCCTCCACTTT.

The table lists this clone with a few counts. This chain joins TRBV7-9 and TRBJ2-4, with D uncertain. Trimming took off 5 bases at V and 2 bases at J, with 10 bases between the two ends. The CDR3 loop spans 14 amino acids. Per germline, CDR1 SEHNR and CDR2 FQNEAQ (reference sequence). CDR3 loop: CASSLTETKNIQYF. The CDR3 DNA sequence: TGTGCCAGCAGCCTCACAGAGACCAAAAACATTCAGTACTTC.

This clone turned up a few times. The chain has TRBV19 and TRBJ1-2; D remains unclear. With 2 bases removed from V and 3 bases from J, the gap between germline ends came to 13 bases. The CDR3 spans 15 residues. Germline CDR1 reads LNHDA; CDR2 reads SQIVND (reference sequence). CDR3 residues: CASSIIGSGDYGYTF. CDR3 in DNA: TGTGCCAGTAGTATAATCGGATCCGGGGACTATGGCTACACCTTC.

This chain uses TRBV18 with TRBJ2-7, with 8 bases aligning to TRBD1. The CDR3 covers 15 residues. Germline assignment: CDR1 KGHSH and CDR2 LQKENI. The trim removed 4 bases at V and 3 bases at J, leaving 8 bases unmatched. CDR3 protein: CASSRGQGAFYEQYF. The CDR3 nucleotides are TGTGCCAGCTCACGCGGCCAGGGGGCTTTCTACGAGCAGTACTTC.

This clone was counted a few times. The V and J genes are TRBV28 and TRBJ1-2, with TRBD1 matching 7 bases. CDR3 length: 13 residues. With V trimmed by 6 bases and J by 6 bases, 7 bases remained unmatched. Per germline, CDR1 MDHEN and CDR2 SYDVKM. In nucleotides, the CDR3 is TGTGCCAGCAGCCGCCCGACAGGGAATGGCTACACCTTC. As protein: CASSRPTGNGYTF.

V and J are TRBV7-9 and TRBJ1-6; D not resolved. The ends were cut back, 7 bases at V and 8 bases at J, with 18 bases in the middle. Germline CDR1 and CDR2: SEHNR and FQNEAQ (reference sequence). CDR3 length equals 15 residues. Here the CDR3 DNA reads TGTGCCAGCAACTCAGAAGCAAACTTTGATTCACCCCTCCACTTT. It specifies CASNSEANFDSPLHF.

Here the CDR3 DNA reads TGTGCCAGCCAAGACAGGGACTACGAGCAGTACTTC. Translation: CASQDRDYEQYF. The chain employs TRBV6-5 and TRBJ2-7; 7 bases line up with TRBD1. Germline V lookup: CDR1 MNHEY, CDR2 SVGAGI. Losses at the gene ends were 8 bases for V and 3 bases for J; bases not matched to a gene: 4. CDR3 length: 12 amino acids.

J is TRBJ2-1 and V is TRBV9, with a tentative D call TRBD2 (5 bases). There are 16 residues in the CDR3. The ends were cut back, 2 bases at V and 8 bases at J, with 20 bases in the middle. The V gene's germline CDR1 is SGDLS and CDR2 YYNGEE. The CDR3 DNA reads TGTGCCAGCAGCGTCGCCGAGGGTTCGGGTTCAGATGAGCAGTTCTTC. Translated, it gives CASSVAEGSGSDEQFF.

This sequence joins TRBV30 and TRBJ2-1; TRBD1 aligns across 7 bases. CDR3 length: 13 amino acids. Unmatched junction bases numbered 3, after V lost 4 bases and J lost 3 bases. Germline V CDR1 and CDR2: GTSNPN, SVGIG (reference sequence). The CDR3 region has the DNA TGTGCCTGGACCCGGGACAGCTACAATGAGCAGTTCTTC. As protein: CAWTRDSYNEQFF.

The V and J genes are TRBV12-5 and TRBJ2-3; D is unclear. The CDR3 covers 14 residues. Germline-derived CDR1 and CDR2 are LGHNT and FRNRAP. Deletions cut 6 bases from V and 5 bases from J, with 15 bases between. The CDR3 bases are TGTGCTAGTGGCCAAGGCAGAAATGGAGATACGCAGTATTTT. Its translation: CASGQGRNGDTQYF.

The V gene is TRBV10-3, the J gene TRBJ2-7; D not resolved. Germline lookup yields CDR1 ENHRY and CDR2 SYGVKD. With 3 bases removed from V and 2 bases from J, the gap between germline ends came to 20 bases. The CDR3 has 17 residues. The CDR3 coding sequence is TGTGCCATCAGTGAAACTCGAGGAAACACTAAGACCTACGAGCAGTACTTC. Residues: CAISETRGNTKTYEQYF.